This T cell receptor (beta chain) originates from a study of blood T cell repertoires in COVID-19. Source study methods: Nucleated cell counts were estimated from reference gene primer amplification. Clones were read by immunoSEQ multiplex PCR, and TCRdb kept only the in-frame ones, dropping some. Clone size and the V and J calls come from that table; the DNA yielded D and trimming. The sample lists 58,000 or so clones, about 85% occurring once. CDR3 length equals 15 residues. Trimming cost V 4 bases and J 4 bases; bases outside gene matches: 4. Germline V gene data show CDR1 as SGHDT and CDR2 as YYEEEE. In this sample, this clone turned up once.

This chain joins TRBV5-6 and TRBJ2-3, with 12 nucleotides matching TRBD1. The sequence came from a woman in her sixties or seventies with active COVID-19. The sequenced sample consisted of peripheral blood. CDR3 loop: CASSRGTGGADTQYF. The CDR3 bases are TGTGCCAGCAGCCGCGGGACAGGGGGCGCAGATACGCAGTATTTT.